This passage covers 24 T cell receptor beta chains from one sample sequenced in a study of cytomegalovirus exposure and HLA in healthy donors. Primers: 60 Vbeta forward and 13 Jbeta reverse. Sequencing used immunoSEQ multiplex PCR; TCRdb keeps in-frame clones, though not all of them. The table has some 110,000 clones, about 70% seen once; the top ten hold approximately 0.9%. The specimen was PBMCs. All receptors derive from a woman aged 25-40 years in good health and CMV-seronegative.

The chain couples TRBV25-1 to TRBJ2-6, with 7 positions matching TRBD1. Germline V gene lookup returns CDR1 MGHDK and CDR2 SYGVNS. The CDR3 covers 17 residues. After removal of 0 bases from V and 2 bases from J, the junction contained 4 bases not matched to a gene. The CDR3 bases are TGTGCCAGCAGTGAATATACTGGACAGGCTGGGGCCAACGTCCTGACTTTC. This sequence encodes CASSEYTGQAGANVLTF.

This chain connects TRBV5-1 to TRBJ2-6, with 10 positions matching TRBD1. This CDR3 has 17 residues. V was pared by 3 bases and J by 4 bases, with 7 bases of the junction left unmatched. Germline lookup yields CDR1 SGHRS and CDR2 YFSETQ. Here the CDR3 reads CASSSGTGVEGANVLTF. The DNA of the CDR3 is TGCGCCAGCAGCTCGGGGACAGGGGTGGAAGGGGCCAACGTCCTGACTTTC.

V gene TRBV6-5 combines with J gene TRBJ1-2; no clear D. This CDR3 region has 11 residues. Germline-derived CDR1 and CDR2 are MNHEY and SVGAGI. The V end lost 5 bases, the J end lost 10 bases, and 11 bases lay between the germline ends. The CDR3 reads CASSAPSLYTF. CDR3 in DNA: TGTGCCAGCAGTGCGCCATCTCTCTACACCTTC.

Worth noting for this clone: Germline and junction disagree at one end, which may indicate a read error. The V and J genes are TRBV11-3 and TRBJ2-6, with 8 nucleotides matching TRBD1. The CDR3 contains 18 residues. The V gene's germline CDR1 is SGHNT and CDR2 YENEEA. Written as DNA, the CDR3 is TGTGCCAGCCGCTTAGTTCCAGGGGGCCCTTCTGGGGCCAACGTCCTGACTTTC. As protein: CASRLVPGGPSGANVLTF.

This chain uses TRBV29-1 with TRBJ1-1; D not certain. This CDR3 has 14 amino acids. V was trimmed by 3 bases and J by 0 bases, leaving 11 bases between them. Germline V gives CDR1 SQVTM, CDR2 ANQGSEA. The CDR3 sequence: CSVERETVNTEAFF. CDR3 in DNA: TGCAGCGTTGAGAGGGAAACAGTGAACACTGAAGCTTTCTTT.

The rearrangement uses TRBV2 and TRBJ1-2; TRBD1 agrees at 10 bases. The J segment lost 4 bases and the V segment lost 5 bases, leaving 7 bases of the junction unmatched. The CDR3 has 15 amino acids. Germline-derived CDR1 and CDR2 are SNHLY and FYNNEI. The CDR3 loop reads CASSMRTGGVYGYTF. CDR3 nucleotide sequence: TGTGCCAGCAGTATGCGGACAGGGGGGGTCTATGGCTACACCTTC.

CDR3 nucleotides: TGTGCCAGCTCACCCCAGTCCGATGAGAACACTGAAGCTTTCTTT. The encoded protein is CASSPQSDENTEAFF. The chain couples TRBV18 to TRBJ1-1; no clear D gene. Trimming shortened V by 3 bases and J by 1 base, and 12 bases separated the two germline ends. This CDR3 comprises 15 residues. Germline CDR1 and CDR2: KGHSH and LQKENI. Looking up the rest from reference TRBV18 and TRBJ1-1 gives the full variable domain: NAGVMQNPRHLVRRRGQEARLRCSPMKGHSHVYWYRQLPEEGLKFMVYLQKENIIDESGMPKERFSAEFPKEGPSILRIQQVVRGDSAAYFCASSPQSDENTEAFFGQGTRLTVV.

J is TRBJ1-4 and V is TRBV6-5, with D hard to call. The CDR3 loop spans 15 amino acids. V lost 2 bases and J 0 bases, leaving 7 bases between the germline ends. The germline V gene encodes CDR1 MNHEY and CDR2 SVGAGI. Here the CDR3 DNA reads TGTGCCAGCAGTTACGGCCTTGCAACTAATGAAAAACTGTTTTTT. As protein: CASSYGLATNEKLFF.

The chain has TRBV15 and TRBJ2-3; D is undetermined. The germline CDR1 and CDR2 sequences are LNHNV and YYDKDF (reference sequence). This CDR3 comprises 15 residues. V was clipped by 4 bases and J by 0 bases, with 11 bases between them. The CDR3 sequence is CATSTAAVSTDTQYF. The CDR3 region has the DNA TGTGCCACCAGCACCGCGGCGGTTAGCACAGATACGCAGTATTTT.

Only a few counts were recorded for this clone. In nucleotides, the CDR3 is TGTGCCAGCAGTAGATCGACAGGGGTGGTTGACACCATATATTTT. Translated: CASSRSTGVVDTIYF. The rearrangement links TRBV6-1 to TRBJ1-3, with 8 bases identical to TRBD1. This CDR3 spans 15 amino acids. The J segment lost 8 bases and the V segment lost 5 bases, leaving 11 bases of the junction unmatched. CDR1 MNHNS and CDR2 SASEGT come from the germline V gene.

The chain joins TRBV12-5 to TRBJ2-5; 7 bases agree with TRBD1. The junction had 10 bases not matched to a gene; V was cut back by 7 bases and J by 2 bases. The CDR3 runs to 15 residues. CDR1 is LGHNT, CDR2 FRNRAP, per germline. Written as DNA, the CDR3 is TGTGCTAGTGTAGGGACAGAGGAACCTCAAGAGACCCAGTACTTC. Amino acids: CASVGTEEPQETQYF. Full variable domain (outside the CDR3, taken from reference TRBV12-5 and TRBJ2-5): DARVTQTPRHKVTEMGQEVTMRCQPILGHNTVFWYRQTMMQGLELLAYFRNRAPLDDSGMPKDRFSAEMPDATLATLKIQPSEPRDSAVYFCASVGTEEPQETQYFGPGTRLLVL.

The rearrangement uses TRBV7-9 and TRBJ2-3; D might be TRBD2 (6 bases). The CDR3 is made up of 15 amino acids. With 2 bases removed from V and 3 bases from J, the gap between germline ends came to 12 bases. Germline values: CDR1 SEHNR, CDR2 FQNEAQ (reference sequence). CDR3 in DNA: TGTGCCAGCAGCTTAACCGGTCTAGCGACAGATACGCAGTATTTT. It is translated as CASSLTGLATDTQYF.

Remarks on this clone: One end of the junction is discordant with germline, which a read error may explain. The chain joins TRBV4-2 to TRBJ1-2, with D tentatively TRBD1 (5 bases). Germline V lookup: CDR1 LGHNA, CDR2 YNFKEQ. The CDR3 covers 15 residues. The CDR3: CASSQAGGRDYGYTF. The CDR3 DNA is TGTGCCAGCAGTCAAGCGGGCGGCAGGGATTATGGCTACACCTTC.

The chain combines TRBV27 with TRBJ2-2, with 10 bases lining up with TRBD2. The CDR3 extends over 19 amino acids. Per germline, CDR1 MNHEY and CDR2 SMNVEV (reference sequence). Trimming at V came to 1 base and at J to 4 bases, leaving 12 bases not matched to a gene. CDR3 in amino acids: CASSLLIAGGPRGTGELFF. In DNA, the CDR3 is TGTGCCAGCAGTTTATTAATAGCGGGAGGACCGAGAGGCACCGGGGAGCTGTTTTTT.

The V gene is TRBV7-6, the J gene TRBJ2-1, with a possible D match to TRBD2 (6 bases). This CDR3 region has 18 residues. The V gene lost 5 bases and the J gene lost 5 bases, with 25 bases spanning the gap. CDR1 and CDR2 (germline): SGHVS, FNYEAQ. CDR3 region: CASSAPSRKTSSHNEQFF. As DNA, the CDR3 is TGTGCCAGCAGCGCTCCATCCAGAAAAACTAGCAGCCACAATGAGCAGTTCTTC.

This clone was observed a handful of times. This chain uses TRBV13 with TRBJ2-3; a possible D gene is TRBD2 (5 bases). The CDR3 has 15 residues. Germline-derived CDR1 and CDR2 are PRHDT and FYEKMQ (reference sequence). V was cut by 2 bases and J by 0 bases, with 9 bases left in between. The CDR3, as DNA: TGTGCCAGCAGCTTACTTCCGGGGAGCACAGATACGCAGTATTTT. This translates into CASSLLPGSTDTQYF.

The rearrangement joins TRBV12-5 to TRBJ1-5; D is unresolved. From germline, CDR1 is LGHNT and CDR2 FRNRAP. The V gene lost 0 bases and the J gene lost 0 bases, with 9 bases spanning the gap. The CDR3 runs to 16 residues. The DNA for the CDR3 is TGTGCTAGTGGTTTGGTAAAACAGAATAGCAATCAGCCCCAGCATTTT. Amino acids: CASGLVKQNSNQPQHF.

The genes are TRBV5-4 and TRBJ1-2; 8 bases agree with TRBD1. J lost 8 bases, V lost 2 bases, and 8 bases had no gene match. The germline gives CDR1 SGHNT, CDR2 YYREEE (reference sequence). The CDR3 spans 14 residues. In DNA, the CDR3 is TGTGCCAGCAGCTTTTATAGGAGGGACAGGGGCTACACCTTC. Protein: CASSFYRRDRGYTF.

The genes are TRBV25-1 and TRBJ2-3, with D perhaps matching TRBD2 (6 bases). The germline V gene encodes CDR1 MGHDK and CDR2 SYGVNS. The CDR3 contains 14 residues. V lost 3 bases, J lost 2 bases, and 9 bases lay in between. The CDR3: CASSDRGLTDTQYF. In DNA form, the CDR3 reads TGTGCCAGCAGTGATCGGGGACTCACAGATACGCAGTATTTT.

The chain uses TRBV7-9 and TRBJ1-1; D is ambiguous. V was cut by 4 bases and J by 4 bases, with 7 bases left in between. The CDR3 has 12 amino acids. Germline V gene sequence: CDR1 SEHNR, CDR2 FQNEAQ (reference sequence). This CDR3 is CASSSQLTEAFF. The DNA of the CDR3 is TGTGCCAGCAGCTCCCAACTCACTGAAGCTTTCTTT.

The chain employs TRBV27 and TRBJ1-2; possible D gene TRBD1, 6 bases. CDR3 size: 17 residues. Germline V gene data show CDR1 as MNHEY and CDR2 as SMNVEV (reference sequence). V was shortened by 2 bases and J by 1 base, with 17 bases between the two germline ends. CDR3 sequence: CASSLRPGQTFNYGYTF. In DNA form, the CDR3 reads TGTGCCAGCAGTTTAAGGCCAGGACAGACATTTAACTATGGCTACACCTTC.

The chain couples TRBV15 to TRBJ2-2; 9 bases align to TRBD1. Germline CDR1 and CDR2: LNHNV and YYDKDF (reference sequence). The CDR3 contains 16 residues. J was trimmed by 5 bases and V by 9 bases; bases with no gene match: 13. CDR3 bases: TGTGCCACGCTAGACAGGGGGAAATCGATAACCGGGGAGCTGTTTTTT. Encoded protein: CATLDRGKSITGELFF.

The rearrangement joins TRBV5-1 to TRBJ2-3; tentative D call: TRBD2 (5 bases). This CDR3 comprises 15 residues. V was cut by 4 bases and J by 2 bases, with 14 bases left in between. The germline V gene has CDR1 SGHRS and CDR2 YFSETQ. CDR3 coding DNA: TGCGCCAGCAGCCCTAGCATGCTAGACACAGATACGCAGTATTTT. The encoded protein is CASSPSMLDTDTQYF.

The chain joins TRBV4-1 to TRBJ1-1; 7 nucleotides line up with TRBD1. The CDR3 runs 15 residues. CDR1 and CDR2 (germline): MGHRA, YSYEKL. V lost 1 base, J lost 4 bases, and 6 bases stayed unmatched. In nucleotides, the CDR3 is TGCGCCAGCAGCCAAGCACTACAGGGGCTCACTGAAGCTTTCTTT. Amino acids: CASSQALQGLTEAFF.